This T cell receptor (beta chain) was captured in a study of beta chain features in type 1 diabetes. As for the study in general: Patients shared similar age, gender and cell yields with healthy donors. Study findings and constraints: VDJ junctions from type 1 diabetes patients carried fewer insertions and larger deletions. For Type 1 diabetes patients, all four CD4+ subsets carried TCRB CDR3s that were moderately but significantly shorter. When cDNA is sequenced, cells with high TCR expression could be over-represented.

All of the isolated RNA was reverse transcribed, so expressed TCRB transcripts were sequenced. Approximately 3.6 million reads per sample on average were obtained from naive, central memory and regulatory T cell samples. TCRdb's table, derived via immunoSEQ multiplex PCR, lists solely in-frame clones and lacks some. The profile covers 500,000 to 650,000 clones, with around an eighth appearing a single time and around 0.12% taken by the ten largest. Between the trimmed V and J ends, which lost 0 bases and 10 bases, there was a span of 11 bases. The CDR3 length is 14 residues. Germline V CDR1 and CDR2: SGDLS, YYNGEE. This clone was seen more than once but under ten times. The antigen is undetermined.

The genes are TRBV9 and TRBJ1-6; tentatively, D is TRBD1 (5 bases). Sequencing was done on a sample of naive CD4+ T cells from blood. The sequence came from a man aged 25-40 years with type 1 diabetes. In DNA form, the CDR3 reads TGTGCCAGCAGCGTAGAAGAGAGGGGATCACCCCTCCACTTT. Translating gives CASSVEERGSPLHF.